This T cell receptor (beta chain) was identified during a study of cytomegalovirus exposure and HLA in healthy donors. The CDR3 consists of 16 residues. Trimming removed 4 bases from V and 4 bases from J; junction bases left unmatched: 11. Germline V gene sequence: CDR1 SGHRS, CDR2 YFSETQ. This clone has only a few counts. Vbeta (60) and Jbeta (13) primers were used in the PCR. Here immunoSEQ multiplex PCR was the method, and the copy in TCRdb shows in-frame clones only, minus some. The sample holds about 200,000 clones; 80% to 90% are singletons and the top ten take 2.9%. Sequenced input: PBMCs. The receptor was derived from a man aged 25-45 years in good health and CMV-seronegative. V gene TRBV5-1 combines with J gene TRBJ2-3, with 8 bases aligning to TRBD2. CDR3 residues: CASSPGPGGGPDTQYF. The CDR3 region has the DNA TGCGCCAGCAGCCCTGGGCCGGGGGGGGGCCCAGATACGCAGTATTTT.